These 24 T cell receptor beta chains share one sample of origin, sequenced in a study of blood T cell repertoires in COVID-19. Repertoires were generated with immunoSEQ multiplex PCR, while TCRdb's copy carries only in-frame clones and drops some. The repertoire includes about 59,000 clones, around 79% of them detected once, and 3% to 4% sits in the top ten. Sequences were obtained from peripheral blood. The receptor source for this set is a man in his fifties or sixties with acute or convalescent COVID-19.

This rearrangement joins TRBV7-2 to TRBJ2-7; weak D call: TRBD1 (5 bases). The CDR3 runs 14 residues. V lost 3 bases and J 4 bases, leaving 13 bases between the germline ends. Germline assignment: CDR1 SGHTA and CDR2 FQGNSA. CDR3 DNA: TGTGCCAGCAGCTTTTTAGTCCAGGGATACGAGCAGTACTTC. Its protein is CASSFLVQGYEQYF.

The chain combines TRBV7-9 with TRBJ2-1, with 8 positions matching TRBD1. After removal of 5 bases from V and 7 bases from J, the junction contained 13 bases not matched to a gene. The CDR3 has 16 amino acids. Germline lookup yields CDR1 SEHNR and CDR2 FQNEAQ (reference sequence). The CDR3 region is CASSLLLDRVKNEQFF. As DNA, the CDR3 is TGTGCCAGCAGCCTTCTTTTGGACAGGGTCAAGAATGAGCAGTTCTTC. Supplemented by reference TRBV7-9 and TRBJ2-1, the full variable domain reads DTGVSQNPRHKITKRGQNVTFRCDPISEHNRLYWYRQTLGQGPEFLTYFQNEAQLEKSRLLSDRFSAERPKGSFSTLEIQRTEQGDSAMYLCASSLLLDRVKNEQFFGPGTRLTVL.

The V and J genes are TRBV9 and TRBJ1-2; TRBD1 aligns across 10 bases. The germline V gene encodes CDR1 SGDLS and CDR2 YYNGEE. This CDR3 spans 14 amino acids. J gave up 6 bases and V 0 bases, and 2 bases lay outside the gene matches. The CDR3 sequence is CASSVDGTGDGYTF. CDR3 DNA: TGTGCCAGCAGCGTAGATGGGACAGGGGATGGCTACACCTTC.

The gene calls are TRBV19 and TRBJ2-2; 7 nucleotides match TRBD2. Germline lookup yields CDR1 LNHDA and CDR2 SQIVND (reference sequence). Trimming removed 7 bases from V and 5 bases from J; junction bases left unmatched: 13. This CDR3 is built from 16 residues. The CDR3 loop is CASTNLGAGRTGELFF. The CDR3 bases are TGTGCCAGTACCAACCTGGGAGCGGGACGTACCGGGGAGCTGTTTTTT.

The chain has TRBV9 and TRBJ1-6; D gene ambiguous. The germline CDR1 and CDR2 sequences are SGDLS and YYNGEE. With 2 bases removed from V and 7 bases from J, the gap between germline ends came to 7 bases. The CDR3 has 13 amino acids. CDR3 coding DNA: TGTGCCAGCAGCGTCCGACTGAATTCACCCCTCCACTTT. Its translation is CASSVRLNSPLHF.

The chain employs TRBV7-2 and TRBJ2-3; 8 nucleotides align to TRBD2. This CDR3 contains 15 residues. Per germline, CDR1 SGHTA and CDR2 FQGNSA. With V trimmed by 5 bases and J by 4 bases, 8 bases remained unmatched. For the CDR3, the DNA is TGTGCCAGCAGCCGGGGGGGCCTCCAAGCAGATACGCAGTATTTT. Protein product: CASSRGGLQADTQYF. Full variable domain (outside the CDR3, taken from reference TRBV7-2 and TRBJ2-3): GAGVSQSPSNKVTEKGKDVELRCDPISGHTALYWYRQSLGQGLEFLIYFQGNSAPDKSGLPSDRFSAERTGGSVSTLTIQRTQQEDSAVYLCASSRGGLQADTQYFGPGTRLTVL.

CDR3: CASSLGGAGYDEQFF. In DNA, the CDR3 is TGTGCCAGCAGCTTGGGCGGAGCGGGTTACGATGAGCAGTTCTTC. The V and J genes are TRBV7-3 and TRBJ2-1, with TRBD2 as a possible D gene (6 bases). In germline, CDR1 is SGHTA, CDR2 FQGTGA. Trimming removed 3 bases at V and 8 bases at J, with 17 bases between. The CDR3 is 15 residues long.

The V gene is TRBV13, the J gene TRBJ2-3; D is unclear. This CDR3 contains 12 residues. The V gene's germline CDR1 is PRHDT and CDR2 FYEKMQ (reference sequence). Trimming took 1 base from V and 4 from J, leaving 3 bases between them. CDR3 coding DNA: TGTGCCAGCAGCTTAGTAGCAGATACGCAGTATTTT. Translation: CASSLVADTQYF. The full variable domain, with the rest looked up from reference TRBV13 and TRBJ2-3, is AAGVIQSPRHLIKEKRETATLKCYPIPRHDTVYWYQQGPGQDPQFLISFYEKMQSDKGSIPDRFSAQQFSDYHSELNMSSLELGDSALYFCASSLVADTQYFGPGTRLTVL.

This chain joins TRBV5-1 and TRBJ2-2, with TRBD1 matching over 7 bases. V was clipped by 2 bases and J by 4 bases; unmatched bases: 2. Germline V CDR1 and CDR2: SGHRS, YFSETQ. The CDR3 length is 14 residues. The CDR3 spells CASSFGQATGELFF. The CDR3 DNA is TGCGCCAGCAGCTTTGGACAGGCCACCGGGGAGCTGTTTTTT.

The chain combines TRBV7-2 with TRBJ2-5; the match to TRBD2 covers 14 bases. Germline V CDR1 and CDR2: SGHTA, FQGNSA. V lost 1 base and J lost 4; bases outside the gene matches: 5. The CDR3 runs to 17 residues. The CDR3 DNA is TGTGCCAGCAGCTTAGATGGGACTAGCGGGAGAGGAGAGACCCAGTACTTC. Its protein is CASSLDGTSGRGETQYF.

The chain has TRBV3-1 (or the pseudogene TRBV3-2) and TRBJ1-1; D might be TRBD1 (6 bases). Germline loops: CDR1 LGHDT, CDR2 YNNKEL (reference sequence). CDR3 length equals 14 residues. Deletions cut 4 bases from V and 1 base from J, with 10 bases between. The CDR3 nucleotides read TGTGCCAGCAGCCCAGAGACAGGGAACACTGAAGCTTTCTTT. This translates into CASSPETGNTEAFF.

V is TRBV4-1 and J is TRBJ2-2; 11 bases match TRBD2. CDR1 is MGHRA and CDR2 is YSYEKL in the germline V gene. V gave up 0 bases and J gave up 3 bases; unmatched junction bases: 6. This CDR3 spans 18 amino acids. CDR3 DNA: TGCGCCAGCAGCCAAGAGCTAGCGGGAGGTGGAGACACCGGGGAGCTGTTTTTT. Its protein is CASSQELAGGGDTGELFF.

V and J are TRBV5-1 and TRBJ2-2; 8 bases align to TRBD2. The V gene end was trimmed by 4 bases and the J gene end by 4 bases; junction bases not matched to a gene: 9. CDR1 and CDR2 (germline): SGHRS, YFSETQ. The CDR3 is 16 residues long. CDR3 loop: CASSALLGGGTGELFF. The DNA of the CDR3 is TGCGCCAGCAGCGCCCTCCTCGGGGGGGGCACCGGGGAGCTGTTTTTT.

The V call is TRBV5-6, the J call TRBJ1-2; D is perhaps TRBD1 (5 bases). V shed 4 bases and J shed 0 bases, with 10 bases lying between them. The CDR3 is made up of 14 amino acids. CDR1 and CDR2 from the germline V gene are SGHDT and YYEEEE. The CDR3 coding sequence is TGTGCCAGCAGCCATGCACAGGCTAACTATGGCTACACCTTC. This gives the protein CASSHAQANYGYTF.

The CDR3 DNA follows: TGTGCCAGTAGTATAGCGGCAGGGCATGGCTACACCTTC. It specifies CASSIAAGHGYTF. The chain has TRBV19 and TRBJ1-2, with a weak D call TRBD1 (5 bases). Germline CDR1 LNHDA, CDR2 SQIVND (reference sequence). V gave up 1 base and J gave up 6 bases, with 9 bases separating them. This CDR3 is 13 amino acids long.

This chain joins TRBV19 and TRBJ1-5; no definite D call. The germline V gene has CDR1 LNHDA and CDR2 SQIVND (reference sequence). Trimming shortened V by 5 bases and J by 3 bases, and 8 bases separated the two germline ends. The CDR3 runs to 13 residues. The CDR3 bases are TGTGCCAGTAGTGGGAGGAACAATCAGCCCCAGCATTTT. As protein: CASSGRNNQPQHF.

This clone was detected a few times. The chain couples TRBV18 to TRBJ2-7, with no clear D. The CDR3 loop spans 13 amino acids. V was pared by 3 bases and J by 0 bases, with 6 bases between. Germline V gene data show CDR1 as KGHSH and CDR2 as LQKENI. CDR3 sequence (DNA): TGTGCCAGCTCACCGGCGGACTCCTACGAGCAGTACTTC. This gives the protein CASSPADSYEQYF.

This clone has a single count. The chain is built from TRBV18 and TRBJ2-1; D possibly corresponds to TRBD1 (5 bases). The CDR3 is made up of 16 amino acids. V was shortened by 1 base and J by 10 bases, with 20 bases between the two germline ends. Germline lookup yields CDR1 KGHSH and CDR2 LQKENI. Written as DNA, the CDR3 is TGTGCCAGCTCACCACTCACAGGACGCCTCAACGAGGAGCAGTTCTTC. Its protein product is CASSPLTGRLNEEQFF.

This rearrangement joins TRBV3-1 (or the pseudogene TRBV3-2) to TRBJ2-3; D remains ambiguous. Trimming took 0 bases from V and 3 from J, leaving 4 bases between them. This CDR3 region has 13 residues. Germline V CDR1 and CDR2: LGHDT, YNNKEL (reference sequence). The CDR3 DNA sequence: TGTGCCAGCAGCCAAGATAATACAGATACGCAGTATTTT. Translation: CASSQDNTDTQYF.

The chain is built from TRBV20-1 and TRBJ2-1; 8 bases line up with TRBD1. CDR3 length: 16 amino acids. The germline gives CDR1 DFQATT, CDR2 SNEGSKA (reference sequence). Losses at the gene ends were 3 bases for V and 1 base for J; bases not matched to a gene: 8. The CDR3 region has the DNA TGCAGTGCTAGTCCTGGGCGGGACAGGTCCTACAATGAGCAGTTCTTC. Translation gives CSASPGRDRSYNEQFF.

The genes are TRBV10-3 and TRBJ2-5; 14 bases agree with TRBD2. The CDR3 has 19 residues. V was pared by 4 bases and J by 2 bases, with 12 bases of the junction left unmatched. The germline CDR1 and CDR2 sequences are ENHRY and SYGVKD. The CDR3 DNA is TGTGCCATCAGTGCACCGCGACTAGCGGGAGGGGTAGGGCAAGAGACCCAGTACTTC. Its protein product is CAISAPRLAGGVGQETQYF.

The chain is built from TRBV6-5 and TRBJ1-2, with TRBD1 as a possible D gene (6 bases). Germline CDR1 is MNHEY and CDR2 is SVGAGI. V was shortened by 5 bases and J by 3 bases, with 16 bases between the two germline ends. This CDR3 is 15 amino acids long. CDR3 sequence (DNA): TGTGCCAGCAGTCCCTGGGGGGGCTTTGACTATGGCTACACCTTC. Translated: CASSPWGGFDYGYTF.

V gene TRBV19 combines with J gene TRBJ1-5; D not resolved. Germline V gene lookup returns CDR1 LNHDA and CDR2 SQIVND (reference sequence). Between the trimmed V and J ends, which lost 3 bases and 0 bases, there was a span of 9 bases. This CDR3 comprises 15 residues. The DNA of the CDR3 is TGTGCCAGTAGTATCCCCAGATATAGCAATCAGCCCCAGCATTTT. It encodes CASSIPRYSNQPQHF. Supplemented by reference TRBV19 and TRBJ1-5, the full variable domain reads DGGITQSPKYLFRKEGQNVTLSCEQNLNHDAMYWYRQDPGQGLRLIYYSQIVNDFQKGDIAEGYSVSREKKESFPLTVTSAQKNPTAFYLCASSIPRYSNQPQHFGDGTRLSIL.

This sequence joins TRBV28 and TRBJ1-6; possibly TRBD1 for D (6 bases). This CDR3 is built from 15 residues. CDR1 is MDHEN and CDR2 is SYDVKM in the germline V gene. Trimming removed 7 bases from V and 6 bases from J, with 16 bases in between. In DNA form, the CDR3 reads TGTGCCAGCATGACCGCGGGGGGGGCTAATTCACCCCTCCACTTT. It yields the protein CASMTAGGANSPLHF.